Shown below are 24 T cell receptor beta chains from a single sample sequenced in a study of T cell responses to AZD1222 COVID-19 vaccine (dated by TCRdb to the early 2020s). To prepare the library, the immunoSEQ multiplex PCR assay was applied. TCRdb retrieved this table from immuneACCESS and kept in-frame rearrangements only. Not all clones are present; in checked studies, unresolved V genes account for under half, and no reason is known for the remainder. The sample table contains roughly 120,000 clones; only one count was recorded for 88% of them. 4% to 5.5% of the sample rests with the top ten. This sample's time point label indicates: baseline before first vaccination. The source material was peripheral blood, sampled on day 0 of AZD1222 vaccination. The receptors come from an adult in good health.

The chain links TRBV11-2 to TRBJ1-2; D not certain. Per germline, CDR1 SGHAT and CDR2 FQNNGV. Trimming removed 3 bases from V and 1 base from J, with 6 bases in between. The CDR3 loop spans 13 amino acids. CDR3: CASSFGDNYGYTF. The DNA for the CDR3 is TGTGCCAGCAGCTTTGGGGATAACTATGGCTACACCTTC.

The rearrangement links TRBV11-2 to TRBJ1-5; D is unclear. CDR1 and CDR2 (germline): SGHAT, FQNNGV. The CDR3 loop spans 15 amino acids. Trimming took off 6 bases at V and 1 base at J, with 13 bases between the two ends. The CDR3 region is CASSWGGGSNQPQHF. The CDR3 DNA reads TGTGCCAGCAGTTGGGGAGGTGGGAGCAATCAGCCCCAGCATTTT.

The sample holds one count of this clone. The V call is TRBV10-2, the J call TRBJ2-7; maybe TRBD2 (6 bases). The germline CDR1 and CDR2 sequences are WSHSY and SAAADI. The ends were cut back, 6 bases at V and 1 base at J, with 10 bases in the middle. This CDR3 is 13 amino acids long. The CDR3 loop is CASRFGSSYEQYF. Written as DNA, the CDR3 is TGCGCCAGCAGATTCGGGAGTTCCTACGAGCAGTACTTC.

The J gene is TRBJ2-3, the V gene TRBV7-2, with D possibly TRBD1 on 8 matching bases. The CDR3 length is 17 residues. Deletions cut 5 bases from V and 2 bases from J, with 20 bases between. Germline CDR1 reads SGHTA; CDR2 reads FQGNSA. CDR3 nucleotides: TGTGCCAGCAGCGGCCGGGGGGAGACAGGGGCCACAGATACGCAGTATTTT. This codes for CASSGRGETGATDTQYF.

The chain combines TRBV9 with TRBJ1-2; 10 nucleotides match TRBD1. CDR1 is SGDLS, CDR2 YYNGEE, per germline. CDR3 length: 17 amino acids. Losses at the gene ends were 3 bases for V and 4 bases for J; bases not matched to a gene: 12. The CDR3 reads CASSGDLGTGDPYGYTF. CDR3 nucleotides: TGTGCCAGCAGCGGGGATCTAGGGACAGGGGACCCCTATGGCTACACCTTC.

The chain couples TRBV4-1 to TRBJ1-5; D is ambiguous. The CDR3 spans 15 residues. CDR1 and CDR2 (germline): MGHRA, YSYEKL. Trimming removed 0 bases at V and 4 bases at J, with 10 bases between. The CDR3 sequence: CASSQEGKGNQPQHF. CDR3 coding DNA: TGCGCCAGCAGCCAAGAGGGTAAGGGAAATCAGCCCCAGCATTTT.

The V and J genes are TRBV6-6 and TRBJ2-1; 9 nucleotides match TRBD2. V lost 5 bases, J lost 0 bases, and 5 bases stayed unmatched. CDR3 size: 16 residues. Per the germline V gene, CDR1 is MNHNY and CDR2 is SVGAGI (reference sequence). CDR3 region: CASSTMTSGSYNEQFF. CDR3 sequence (DNA): TGTGCCAGCAGTACAATGACTAGCGGCTCCTACAATGAGCAGTTCTTC.

The J gene is TRBJ2-5, the V gene TRBV5-4; 9 positions agree with TRBD2. Trimming removed 2 bases from V and 2 bases from J; junction bases left unmatched: 1. The length of the CDR3 is 14 residues. Looked up from germline, CDR1 is SGHNT and CDR2 is YYREEE (reference sequence). CDR3: CASSFGLAQETQYF. CDR3 DNA sequence: TGTGCCAGCAGCTTTGGACTAGCGCAAGAGACCCAGTACTTC.

This rearrangement joins TRBV11-3 to TRBJ1-6, with 10 bases matching TRBD1. CDR1 and CDR2 (germline): SGHNT, YENEEA. Losses at the gene ends were 6 bases for V and 10 bases for J; bases not matched to a gene: 3. The CDR3 loop spans 13 amino acids. Here the CDR3 DNA reads TGTGCCAGCAGACGGGACAGGGGATCACCCCTCCACTTT. Its protein is CASRRDRGSPLHF.

The chain combines TRBV5-1 with TRBJ1-2, with D possibly matching TRBD1 (5 bases). Germline V CDR1 and CDR2: SGHRS, YFSETQ. This CDR3 comprises 14 residues. The germline V and J ends were trimmed by 4 bases and 8 bases, with 18 bases remaining between them. As DNA, the CDR3 is TGCGCCAGCAGCGTGGTGGGGACTTCAGGAGGCTACACCTTC. Protein sequence: CASSVVGTSGGYTF.

The chain employs TRBV6-5 and TRBJ2-5; the match to TRBD2 covers 8 bases. V lost 8 bases, J lost 5 bases, and 13 bases stayed unmatched. CDR3 length: 15 amino acids. CDR1 is MNHEY, CDR2 SVGAGI, per germline. CDR3 in amino acids: CASSSITGGLETQYF. The CDR3 region has the DNA TGTGCCAGCTCAAGTATCACGGGGGGGCTTGAGACCCAGTACTTC.

The V call is TRBV6-6, the J call TRBJ2-3; D possibly uses TRBD1 or TRBD2 (5 bases each). The V gene's germline CDR1 is MNHNY and CDR2 SVGAGI (reference sequence). V lost 5 bases, J lost 2 bases, and 20 bases lay in between. The CDR3 has 17 residues. CDR3 amino acids: CASSPPLGRLNTDTQYF. The CDR3 nucleotides are TGTGCCAGCAGTCCCCCCCTGGGACGGTTAAACACAGATACGCAGTATTTT.

In this sample, this clone turned up a few times. The CDR3: CASSDQGGTSDTQYF. DNA for the CDR3: TGTGCCAGCAGTGACCAGGGGGGCACATCAGATACGCAGTATTTT. The J gene is TRBJ2-3, the V gene TRBV6-4; tentatively, D is TRBD1 (7 bases). The CDR3 length is 15 residues. Germline assignment: CDR1 MRHNA and CDR2 SNTAGT. Trimming took 2 bases from V and 4 from J, leaving 13 bases between them.

This clone showed up just once. J is TRBJ1-1 and V is TRBV12-3 or TRBV12-4, with no clear D. The CDR3 has 13 residues. The V gene lost 6 bases and the J gene lost 0 bases, with 8 bases spanning the gap. The CDR3 DNA reads TGTGCCAGCAGGTCATTAATGAACACTGAAGCTTTCTTT. Protein: CASRSLMNTEAFF.

V is TRBV19 and J is TRBJ2-7, with a tentative D call TRBD2 (6 bases). This CDR3 is 14 amino acids long. The V end lost 4 bases, the J end lost 3 bases, and 13 bases lay between the germline ends. Germline V CDR1 and CDR2: LNHDA, SQIVND (reference sequence). The CDR3 DNA reads TGTGCCAGTAGTACCGGGATGCGGGGCTACGAGCAGTACTTC. Translated, it gives CASSTGMRGYEQYF. The full variable domain, with the rest looked up from reference TRBV19 and TRBJ2-7, is DGGITQSPKYLFRKEGQNVTLSCEQNLNHDAMYWYRQDPGQGLRLIYYSQIVNDFQKGDIAEGYSVSREKKESFPLTVTSAQKNPTAFYLCASSTGMRGYEQYFGPGTRLTVT.

The rearrangement links TRBV12-2 to TRBJ1-2. TRBV12-2 is a pseudogene. CDR3 length equals 18 residues. The CDR3 sequence: CASRPLGGGTGEEDGYTF. Here the CDR3 DNA reads TGTGCAAGTCGCCCCTTAGGGGGGGGTACAGGGGAGGAGGATGGCTACACCTTC.

This sequence joins TRBV5-6 and TRBJ2-1, with 9 positions matching TRBD1. Trimming at V came to 4 bases and at J to 8 bases, leaving 4 bases not matched to a gene. Germline V lookup: CDR1 SGHDT, CDR2 YYEEEE. The CDR3 loop spans 13 amino acids. CDR3: CASSPTGGDEQFF. Here the CDR3 DNA reads TGTGCCAGCAGCCCCACAGGGGGCGATGAGCAGTTCTTC.

This clone was counted a single time. This chain joins TRBV18 and TRBJ2-2, with D tentatively TRBD1 or TRBD2 (5 bases each). The CDR3 extends over 14 amino acids. The germline V and J ends were trimmed by 1 base and 4 bases, with 7 bases remaining between them. Germline V lookup: CDR1 KGHSH, CDR2 LQKENI. The CDR3 spells CASSPQGTTGELFF. The DNA for the CDR3 is TGTGCCAGCTCACCACAGGGGACCACCGGGGAGCTGTTTTTT.

This clone showed up just once. The genes are TRBV7-9 and TRBJ2-1; D is possibly TRBD1 or TRBD2 (5 bases each). This CDR3 contains 13 residues. Per the germline V gene, CDR1 is SEHNR and CDR2 is FQNEAQ (reference sequence). Trimming took off 4 bases at V and 9 bases at J, with 13 bases between the two ends. The CDR3 DNA reads as TGTGCCAGCAGCTCACCCTGGGACCGTGAGCAGTTCTTC. It yields the protein CASSSPWDREQFF.

V gene TRBV11-3 combines with J gene TRBJ2-7, with TRBD1 identical over 7 bases. The CDR3 consists of 13 residues. The germline V gene has CDR1 SGHNT and CDR2 YENEEA. Trimming at V came to 3 bases and at J to 6 bases, leaving 5 bases not matched to a gene. This CDR3 reads CASSFTGESEQYF. The DNA of the CDR3 is TGTGCCAGCAGCTTTACAGGGGAGTCCGAGCAGTACTTC. Based on the CDR3 plus reference TRBV11-3 and TRBJ2-7, the full variable domain is EAGVVQSPRYKIIEKKQPVAFWCNPISGHNTLYWYLQNLGQGPELLIRYENEEAVDDSQLPKDRFSAERLKGVDSTLKIQPAELGDSAVYLCASSFTGESEQYFGPGTRLTVT.

A few counts support this clone. As DNA, the CDR3 is TGTGCCAGCAGCTACCTAGCAGGGGGCCATGGAAACACCATATATTTT. This sequence encodes CASSYLAGGHGNTIYF. The genes are TRBV11-2 and TRBJ1-3, with 8 nucleotides matching TRBD1. Germline lookup yields CDR1 SGHAT and CDR2 FQNNGV. The V and J ends lost 4 bases and 3 bases, in that order; junction bases with no gene match: 8. This CDR3 region has 16 residues. The complete variable domain, with remaining parts taken from reference TRBV11-2 and TRBJ1-3, reads EAGVAQSPRYKIIEKRQSVAFWCNPISGHATLYWYQQILGQGPKLLIQFQNNGVVDDSQLPKDRFSAERLKGVDSTLKIQPAKLEDSAVYLCASSYLAGGHGNTIYFGEGSWLTVV.

The V call is TRBV2, the J call TRBJ2-4, with TRBD2 matching over 7 bases. CDR3 length: 18 residues. Germline CDR1 SNHLY, CDR2 FYNNEI. V trimming: 0 bases; J trimming: 3 bases; junction bases outside the gene matches: 11. The CDR3 DNA follows: TGTGCCAGCAGTGAAGCGTCTGGGGGGGGTTTAGGCAAAAACATTCAGTACTTC. Amino acids: CASSEASGGGLGKNIQYF.

The rearrangement links TRBV28 to TRBJ1-1; 9 bases match TRBD1. V was pared by 5 bases and J by 5 bases, with 6 bases of the junction left unmatched. The CDR3 is 14 amino acids. The germline V gene encodes CDR1 MDHEN and CDR2 SYDVKM. This CDR3 is CASSQTGGGTEAFF. The CDR3 DNA follows: TGTGCCAGCAGTCAGACAGGGGGTGGTACTGAAGCTTTCTTT. Drawing the rest from reference TRBV28 and TRBJ1-1, the complete variable domain is DVKVTQSSRYLVKRTGEKVFLECVQDMDHENMFWYRQDPGLGLRLIYFSYDVKMKEKGDIPEGYSVSREKKERFSLILESASTNQTSMYLCASSQTGGGTEAFFGQGTRLTVV.

The chain employs TRBV9 and TRBJ1-3; no firm D call. V lost 0 bases and J lost 8, with 18 bases in between. The CDR3 contains 16 residues. Germline CDR1 and CDR2: SGDLS and YYNGEE. The CDR3 coding sequence is TGTGCCAGCAGCGTAGGTTGGGGAGGATCGGCTTACACCATATATTTT. Protein: CASSVGWGGSAYTIYF.